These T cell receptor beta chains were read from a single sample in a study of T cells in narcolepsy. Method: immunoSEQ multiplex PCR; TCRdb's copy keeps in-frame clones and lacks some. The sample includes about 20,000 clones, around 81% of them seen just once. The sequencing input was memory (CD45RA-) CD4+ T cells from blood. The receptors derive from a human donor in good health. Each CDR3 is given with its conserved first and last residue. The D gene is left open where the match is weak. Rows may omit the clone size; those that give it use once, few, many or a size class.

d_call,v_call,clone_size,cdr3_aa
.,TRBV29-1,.,CSAVGPFVTEAFF
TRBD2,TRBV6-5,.,CASSRRGGVGNEQFF
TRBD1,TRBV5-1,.,CASSLGTGVYF
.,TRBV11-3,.,CASSLGGRGGNEQFF
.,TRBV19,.,CASSLGPSNYGYTF
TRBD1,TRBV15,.,CATSIGTAPGEQYF
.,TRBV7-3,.,CASSSLGSRSYDEQFF
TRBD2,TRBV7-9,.,CASSLALLRGDSYNEQFF
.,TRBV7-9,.,CASSPTFLTKLSSYNEQFF
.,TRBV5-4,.,CASSSSQVGSYEQYF
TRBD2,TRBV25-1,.,CASSEGGGRQETQYF
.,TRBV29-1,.,CSVDSRNYNEQFF
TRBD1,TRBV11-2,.,CASSLFGTGFLSDTQYF
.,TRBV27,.,CASSLGLTDNEQFF
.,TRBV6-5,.,CASSLDGDTGTLFF
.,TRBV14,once,CASSQAGGTDTQYF
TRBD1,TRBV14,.,CASSLSPGQGGYGYTF
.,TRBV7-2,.,CASSSVAGYNEQFF
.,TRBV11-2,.,CASSQRADIGYNEQFF
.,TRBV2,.,CASRDSRALYEQYF
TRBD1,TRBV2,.,CASSDSGTGVAPLHF
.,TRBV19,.,CASSEGRHEQFF
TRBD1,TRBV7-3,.,CASSYRQGTSEQYF
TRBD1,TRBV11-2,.,CASSEQGGPPDTQYF
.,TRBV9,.,CASSVKDGLPGSTEAFF
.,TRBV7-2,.,CASSLRGSYEQYF
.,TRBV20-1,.,CSASIHGELFF
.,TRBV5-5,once,CASSFFTRPTDTQYF
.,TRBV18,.,CASSPRETGAFGQPQHF
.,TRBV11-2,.,CASSLGGLETQYF
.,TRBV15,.,CATSSRRGVSSYEQYF
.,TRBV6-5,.,CASSYDHGADTQYF